The 24 T cell receptor beta chains reported below all come from one sample, sequenced in a study of blood T cell repertoires in COVID-19. Sequencing used immunoSEQ multiplex PCR; TCRdb keeps in-frame clones, though not all of them. The data show 150,000 to 200,000 clones, 81% seen once. Sequenced: peripheral blood. These receptors were collected from a man aged 55 to 69 with active or convalescent COVID-19.

The CDR3 reads CASFSGGWAGELFF. CDR3 DNA sequence: TGTGCCAGCTTCTCAGGGGGCTGGGCCGGGGAGCTGTTTTTT. The gene calls are TRBV25-1 and TRBJ2-2, with 8 bases identical to TRBD1. Unmatched junction bases numbered 8, after V lost 8 bases and J lost 6 bases. The CDR3 is 14 amino acids. Looked up from germline, CDR1 is MGHDK and CDR2 is SYGVNS.

The rearrangement uses TRBV27 and TRBJ2-7; perhaps TRBD1 as D (6 bases). The length of the CDR3 is 15 residues. V was shortened by 6 bases and J by 3 bases, with 18 bases between the two germline ends. Germline loops: CDR1 MNHEY, CDR2 SMNVEV (reference sequence). The CDR3 is CASRSGVGPGYEQYF. The CDR3 DNA reads TGTGCCAGCAGATCAGGGGTAGGGCCCGGCTACGAGCAGTACTTC.

The chain recombines TRBV6-5 with TRBJ1-2; D may be TRBD1 (6 bases). The CDR3 is made up of 15 amino acids. In germline, CDR1 is MNHEY, CDR2 SVGAGI. V was trimmed by 4 bases and J by 5 bases, leaving 17 bases between them. Here the CDR3 DNA reads TGTGCCAGCAGTTCCCCTGGGGGGGCATTATATGGCTACACCTTC. Translating gives CASSSPGGALYGYTF.

The rearrangement links TRBV5-1 to TRBJ2-2, with D possibly matching TRBD2 (5 bases). Germline CDR1 and CDR2: SGHRS and YFSETQ. Trimming cost V 0 bases and J 7 bases, with 13 bases left between them. The CDR3 covers 15 residues. The CDR3 region has the DNA TGCGCCAGCAGCTTGGTCGGGAAGACGGGCGGGGAGCTGTTTTTT. This gives the protein CASSLVGKTGGELFF.

This clone showed up many times. V and J are TRBV25-1 and TRBJ2-1; 9 bases are a match to TRBD1. The V gene's germline CDR1 is MGHDK and CDR2 SYGVNS. The trim removed 4 bases at V and 5 bases at J, leaving 15 bases unmatched. The CDR3 totals 18 residues. Here the CDR3 DNA reads TGTGCCAGCAGTGCCATACAGAAGCGCGGGACAGGGAACAATGAGCAGTTCTTC. Amino acid sequence: CASSAIQKRGTGNNEQFF.

The J gene is TRBJ1-1, the V gene TRBV5-4, with D maybe TRBD1 (5 bases). CDR1 and CDR2 from the germline V gene are SGHNT and YYREEE (reference sequence). Trimming cost V 0 bases and J 4 bases, with 10 bases left between them. This CDR3 is 14 amino acids long. CDR3 sequence reads: CASSLVGGGTEAFF. The CDR3 nucleotides are TGTGCCAGCAGCTTGGTGGGGGGGGGCACTGAAGCTTTCTTT. The full variable domain, its missing parts supplied by reference TRBV5-4 and TRBJ1-1, is ETGVTQSPTHLIKTRGQQVTLRCSSQSGHNTVSWYQQALGQGPQFIFQYYREEENGRGNFPPRFSGLQFPNYSSELNVNALELDDSALYLCASSLVGGGTEAFFGQGTRLTVV.

The chain joins TRBV2 to TRBJ2-2, with D perhaps TRBD2 (6 bases). CDR3 length: 15 amino acids. The germline gives CDR1 SNHLY, CDR2 FYNNEI. The V end lost 9 bases, the J end lost 1 base, and 15 bases lay between the germline ends. This CDR3 is CASGMGLLNTGELFF. The DNA for the CDR3 is TGTGCCAGTGGAATGGGACTCCTGAACACCGGGGAGCTGTTTTTT. The whole variable domain, filled in from reference TRBV2 and TRBJ2-2, reads EPEVTQTPSHQVTQMGQEVILRCVPISNHLYFYWYRQILGQKVEFLVSFYNNEISEKSEIFDDQFSVERPDGSNFTLKIRSTKLEDSAMYFCASGMGLLNTGELFFGEGSRLTVL.

The chain uses TRBV6-5 and TRBJ1-6; D is uncertain. Trimming pared 7 bases from V and 7 bases from J, leaving 8 bases between. The CDR3 loop spans 12 amino acids. Germline V CDR1 and CDR2: MNHEY, SVGAGI. Here the CDR3 reads CASTSGNSPLHF. CDR3 bases: TGTGCCAGCACAAGCGGGAATTCACCCCTCCACTTT.

V and J are TRBV28 and TRBJ1-3; unclear D gene. This CDR3 region has 16 residues. The V gene's germline CDR1 is MDHEN and CDR2 SYDVKM. The ends were cut back, 5 bases at V and 2 bases at J, with 16 bases in the middle. CDR3 sequence reads: CASSALLLPTGNTIYF. CDR3 nucleotides: TGTGCCAGCAGTGCCTTACTCCTTCCAACTGGAAACACCATATATTTT.

The chain has TRBV9 and TRBJ1-4, with 8 bases that match TRBD1. The CDR3 spans 14 residues. Germline loops: CDR1 SGDLS, CDR2 YYNGEE. With V trimmed by 4 bases and J by 5 bases, 4 bases remained unmatched. CDR3 DNA sequence: TGTGCCAGCAGCCCAGGGGGCGCGAATGAAAAACTGTTTTTT. It encodes CASSPGGANEKLFF. The whole variable domain, filled in from reference TRBV9 and TRBJ1-4, reads DSGVTQTPKHLITATGQRVTLRCSPRSGDLSVYWYQQSLDQGLQFLIQYYNGEERAKGNILERFSAQQFPDLHSELNLSSLELGDSALYFCASSPGGANEKLFFGSGTQLSVL.

V is TRBV2 and J is TRBJ2-2, with 10 bases fitting TRBD1. This CDR3 comprises 18 residues. The ends lost 4 bases at V and 4 bases at J; junction bases unmatched: 12. CDR1 SNHLY and CDR2 FYNNEI come from the germline V gene. In DNA, the CDR3 is TGTGCCAGCAGTGTATCGGGGACAGGGGACCGGATCACCGGGGAGCTGTTTTTT. This sequence encodes CASSVSGTGDRITGELFF.

The CDR3 loop is CASRVGQDRNQPQHF. CDR3 in DNA: TGTGCCAGCAGAGTGGGCCAGGATCGCAATCAGCCCCAGCATTTT. The chain is built from TRBV2 and TRBJ1-5; D gene ambiguous. Trimming removed 6 bases from V and 2 bases from J, with 14 bases in between. The CDR3 has 15 amino acids. Germline CDR1 is SNHLY and CDR2 is FYNNEI.

The chain is built from TRBV5-1 and TRBJ1-4, with TRBD1 matching over 9 bases. The CDR3 runs to 23 residues. J was trimmed by 6 bases and V by 0 bases; bases with no gene match: 27. CDR1 and CDR2 (germline): SGHRS, YFSETQ. CDR3 coding DNA: TGCGCCAGCAGCTTGGACGCTGTGGACACCGGGACAGGGAATACAGGTGTGTATGAAAAACTGTTTTTT. Translation gives CASSLDAVDTGTGNTGVYEKLFF.

The chain is built from TRBV7-3 and TRBJ1-1; TRBD1 matches at 8 bases. The CDR3 has 13 residues. Germline V gives CDR1 SGHTA, CDR2 FQGTGA. J was trimmed by 7 bases and V by 0 bases; bases with no gene match: 1. CDR3 sequence (DNA): TGTGCCAGCAGCTTAACTGACAGGGGTGAAGCTTTCTTT. Translation gives CASSLTDRGEAFF. The full variable domain, its missing parts supplied by reference TRBV7-3 and TRBJ1-1, is GAGVSQTPSNKVTEKGKYVELRCDPISGHTALYWYRQSLGQGPEFLIYFQGTGAADDSGLPNDRFFAVRPEGSVSTLKIQRTERGDSAVYLCASSLTDRGEAFFGQGTRLTVV.

This clone was picked up a small number of times. V is TRBV10-3 and J is TRBJ2-7, with a possible D match to TRBD2 (5 bases). This CDR3 is built from 16 residues. Trimming pared 4 bases from V and 1 base from J, leaving 17 bases between. Germline V CDR1 and CDR2: ENHRY, SYGVKD. CDR3 nucleotide sequence: TGTGCCATCAGTGGAGGACTCAGCGGCACTTCCTACGAGCAGTACTTC. Residues: CAISGGLSGTSYEQYF.

The rearrangement joins TRBV15 to TRBJ1-2; TRBD1 matches at 7 bases. The ends lost 5 bases at V and 6 bases at J; junction bases unmatched: 9. CDR1 and CDR2 (germline): LNHNV, YYDKDF (reference sequence). This CDR3 has 14 residues. CDR3 in amino acids: CATSLTGTRDGYTF. The CDR3 coding sequence is TGTGCCACCAGCTTGACAGGGACTCGGGATGGCTACACCTTC.

The CDR3 DNA follows: TGTGCCAGCAGCGTAGCCCAGGGTGAGACCCAGTACTTC. As protein: CASSVAQGETQYF. The rearrangement joins TRBV9 to TRBJ2-5; tentative D call: TRBD1 (5 bases). This CDR3 contains 13 residues. Per germline, CDR1 SGDLS and CDR2 YYNGEE. The V end lost 0 bases, the J end lost 5 bases, and 8 bases lay between the germline ends.

The chain couples TRBV12-3 or TRBV12-4 to TRBJ2-7; TRBD2 matches 13 bases. CDR3 length equals 13 residues. The ends lost 9 bases at V and 3 bases at J; junction bases unmatched: 2. The CDR3 region is CASRTSGGYEQYF. Written as DNA, the CDR3 is TGTGCCAGTCGGACTAGCGGGGGCTACGAGCAGTACTTC.

The chain combines TRBV7-2 with TRBJ1-5; tentative D call: TRBD1 (6 bases). Germline values: CDR1 SGHTA, CDR2 FQGNSA. The CDR3 is made up of 15 amino acids. Trimming stripped 2 bases from V and 2 bases from J, with 10 bases between. CDR3 coding DNA: TGTGCCAGCAGCTTAAGCAGGGGAGGCAATCAGCCCCAGCATTTT. Its protein is CASSLSRGGNQPQHF.

The gene calls are TRBV13 and TRBJ1-5, with D perhaps TRBD1 (5 bases). The CDR3 loop spans 16 amino acids. The germline V and J ends were trimmed by 2 bases and 2 bases, with 13 bases remaining between them. CDR1 and CDR2 from the germline V gene are PRHDT and FYEKMQ (reference sequence). The CDR3 spells CASSLSRGTGNQPQHF. The CDR3, as DNA: TGTGCCAGCAGCTTATCCCGGGGGACGGGCAATCAGCCCCAGCATTTT.

This chain links TRBV5-1 with TRBJ2-1; no definite D call. The CDR3 contains 15 residues. The ends were cut back, 0 bases at V and 5 bases at J, with 12 bases in the middle. The germline CDR1 and CDR2 sequences are SGHRS and YFSETQ. CDR3 DNA sequence: TGCGCCAGCAGCTTGGTTTCTACCTTCAACAATGAGCAGTTCTTC. Translated, it gives CASSLVSTFNNEQFF.

This chain links TRBV7-2 with TRBJ1-2, with D tentatively TRBD1 (6 bases). The V and J ends lost 5 bases and 5 bases respectively, with 21 bases between them. Germline V gene data show CDR1 as SGHTA and CDR2 as FQGNSA. This CDR3 has 16 residues. The CDR3 loop reads CASSNQRDKLIYGYTF. The CDR3 DNA follows: TGTGCCAGCAGCAACCAGAGGGACAAGTTGATATATGGCTACACCTTC.

The rearrangement links TRBV6-5 to TRBJ2-7, with a possible D match to TRBD1 (5 bases). Trimming took 0 bases from V and 2 from J, leaving 14 bases between them. Germline CDR1 MNHEY, CDR2 SVGAGI. The CDR3 runs to 16 residues. CDR3 in amino acids: CASSYSGQGRAYEQYF. DNA of the CDR3: TGTGCCAGCAGTTACTCTGGCCAGGGAAGGGCCTACGAGCAGTACTTC.

The chain uses TRBV7-9 and TRBJ2-1, with 8 bases lining up with TRBD1. CDR1 and CDR2 from the germline V gene are SEHNR and FQNEAQ (reference sequence). The CDR3 has 14 amino acids. V was pared by 5 bases and J by 5 bases, with 5 bases of the junction left unmatched. The CDR3 here is CASSRDRSDNEQFF. In DNA form, the CDR3 reads TGTGCCAGCAGCCGGGACAGGAGTGACAATGAGCAGTTCTTC.